These 30 T cell receptor beta chains share one sample of origin, sequenced in a study of T cell repertoires in ileal Crohn's disease. Clones were sequenced by immunoSEQ multiplex PCR, and TCRdb holds only the in-frame ones, with some missing. Among roughly 7,300 clones listed, 80% to 95% were seen once. The sequenced sample was ileal tissue. The receptors originated from an adult with Crohn's disease.

The chain couples TRBV27 to TRBJ2-1; no clear D. Germline V CDR1 and CDR2: MNHEY, SMNVEV (reference sequence). The CDR3 extends over 13 amino acids. V lost 2 bases and J lost 9, with 11 bases in between. The CDR3 DNA reads as TGTGCCAGCAGTTTAGGTTCTCGCGGTGAGCAGTTCTTC. Translation: CASSLGSRGEQFF.

The CDR3 nucleotides read TGTGCCAGCAGCCGGACCCTAGCGGGATACGAGCAGTACTTC. Encoded protein: CASSRTLAGYEQYF. The rearrangement joins TRBV11-2 to TRBJ2-7; 9 positions match TRBD2. Looked up from germline, CDR1 is SGHAT and CDR2 is FQNNGV. The V gene end was trimmed by 5 bases and the J gene end by 4 bases; junction bases not matched to a gene: 6. The CDR3 loop spans 14 amino acids.

This rearrangement joins TRBV5-6 to TRBJ2-1; 10 bases line up with TRBD2. The CDR3 is made up of 15 amino acids. CDR1 and CDR2 (germline): SGHDT, YYEEEE. V lost 2 bases and J lost 6; bases outside the gene matches: 5. The CDR3 region is CASSLELAGINEQFF. The CDR3 nucleotides read TGTGCCAGCAGCTTAGAACTAGCGGGAATCAATGAGCAGTTCTTC.

The chain uses TRBV5-1 and TRBJ2-3; 8 nucleotides align to TRBD2. The J segment lost 6 bases and the V segment lost 1 base, leaving 13 bases of the junction unmatched. The CDR3 runs 17 residues. Per germline, CDR1 SGHRS and CDR2 YFSETQ. The DNA of the CDR3 is TGCGCCAGCAGCTTGTGGTGGACCGGGGGGGCGCAGGATACGCAGTATTTT. It encodes CASSLWWTGGAQDTQYF.

This clone was counted once. The chain carries TRBV28 and TRBJ2-7; D ambiguous. This CDR3 spans 12 amino acids. The V and J ends lost 3 bases and 6 bases respectively, with 9 bases between them. Looked up from germline, CDR1 is MDHEN and CDR2 is SYDVKM. CDR3 DNA sequence: TGTGCCAGCAGTTTGGCTCGGAGCGAGCAGTACTTC. This codes for CASSLARSEQYF.

The chain has TRBV7-8 and TRBJ2-1, with TRBD1 as a possible D gene (5 bases). Trimming cost V 4 bases and J 5 bases, with 9 bases left between them. The CDR3 spans 13 residues. Germline V CDR1 and CDR2: SGHVS, FQNEAQ. CDR3 amino acids: CASSSRVNNEQFF. The CDR3 bases are TGTGCCAGCAGCTCCAGGGTTAACAATGAGCAGTTCTTC.

This chain connects TRBV7-9 to TRBJ2-5; no clear D gene. CDR3 size: 17 residues. Trimming stripped 1 base from V and 5 bases from J, with 20 bases between. Germline V gene data show CDR1 as SEHNR and CDR2 as FQNEAQ (reference sequence). Here the CDR3 reads CASSLGSAASYFETQYF. CDR3 nucleotide sequence: TGTGCCAGCAGCTTAGGTTCCGCGGCCTCCTACTTTGAGACCCAGTACTTC. The full variable domain, rest sourced from reference TRBV7-9 and TRBJ2-5, is DTGVSQNPRHKITKRGQNVTFRCDPISEHNRLYWYRQTLGQGPEFLTYFQNEAQLEKSRLLSDRFSAERPKGSFSTLEIQRTEQGDSAMYLCASSLGSAASYFETQYFGPGTRLLVL.

The rearrangement links TRBV18 to TRBJ2-1, with a possible D match to TRBD2 (6 bases). Germline CDR1 reads KGHSH; CDR2 reads LQKENI. The CDR3 is made up of 15 amino acids. Trimming removed 6 bases at V and 2 bases at J, with 14 bases between. CDR3 in DNA: TGTGCCAGCTCGCCCTTAGCGGCGACCTACAATGAGCAGTTCTTC. Translation gives CASSPLAATYNEQFF.

The gene calls are TRBV11-2 and TRBJ2-7, with TRBD2 matching over 9 bases. The V gene end was trimmed by 4 bases and the J gene end by 5 bases; junction bases not matched to a gene: 12. CDR3 length: 16 residues. Per the germline V gene, CDR1 is SGHAT and CDR2 is FQNNGV. Written as DNA, the CDR3 is TGTGCCAGCAGCTCCCAATATAGCGGGAGTGATCACGAGCAGTACTTC. Its protein is CASSSQYSGSDHEQYF. Full variable domain (rest looked up from reference TRBV11-2 and TRBJ2-7): EAGVAQSPRYKIIEKRQSVAFWCNPISGHATLYWYQQILGQGPKLLIQFQNNGVVDDSQLPKDRFSAERLKGVDSTLKIQPAKLEDSAVYLCASSSQYSGSDHEQYFGPGTRLTVT.

The chain combines TRBV2 with TRBJ2-5; 7 nucleotides align to TRBD2. The CDR3 has 15 residues. The V gene end was trimmed by 7 bases and the J gene end by 5 bases; junction bases not matched to a gene: 13. Germline CDR1 is SNHLY and CDR2 is FYNNEI. Written as DNA, the CDR3 is TGTGCCAGCATCGCGGGAGTGAGGGGTCGGGAGACCCAGTACTTC. Translating gives CASIAGVRGRETQYF.

The chain joins TRBV10-3 to TRBJ2-2; 9 nucleotides line up with TRBD2. The CDR3 contains 15 residues. Germline V gene lookup returns CDR1 ENHRY and CDR2 SYGVKD. V dropped 10 bases and J dropped 0; count of bases not matched to a gene: 6. The CDR3, as DNA: TGTGCCACCAGACTAGCGGACACGAACACCGGGGAGCTGTTTTTT. This codes for CATRLADTNTGELFF.

The rearrangement joins TRBV11-2 to TRBJ1-2; TRBD1 is a possible D gene (6 bases). Germline CDR1 is SGHAT and CDR2 is FQNNGV. Trimming pared 1 base from V and 3 bases from J, leaving 15 bases between. The length of the CDR3 is 16 residues. The DNA for the CDR3 is TGTGCCAGCAGCTTAGGATACAGGGCAGAGGACTATGGCTACACCTTC. It codes for CASSLGYRAEDYGYTF.

The J gene is TRBJ2-7, the V gene TRBV4-1, with D perhaps TRBD1 (5 bases). CDR1 is MGHRA, CDR2 YSYEKL, per germline. The CDR3 contains 14 residues. With 3 bases removed from V and 5 bases from J, the gap between germline ends came to 14 bases. The CDR3 bases are TGCGCCAGCAGCCATGATCTGGACATCGACGAGCAGTACTTC. It specifies CASSHDLDIDEQYF.

The chain has TRBV28 and TRBJ1-2, with D maybe TRBD1 (5 bases). The V and J ends lost 3 bases and 1 base respectively, with 12 bases between them. The germline CDR1 and CDR2 sequences are MDHEN and SYDVKM. The CDR3 contains 15 residues. Here the CDR3 reads CASSLPHQGNYGYTF. The CDR3 coding sequence is TGTGCCAGCAGTTTGCCACATCAGGGTAACTATGGCTACACCTTC.

The rearrangement links TRBV7-9 to TRBJ1-1, with D tentatively TRBD1 (5 bases). Between the trimmed V and J ends, which lost 6 bases and 1 base, there was a span of 18 bases. The germline CDR1 and CDR2 sequences are SEHNR and FQNEAQ (reference sequence). The CDR3 is 16 amino acids. The CDR3 bases are TGTGCCAGCAGTCTCTCTTGGGGCAGACGGAACACTGAAGCTTTCTTT. Amino acids: CASSLSWGRRNTEAFF.

The chain recombines TRBV7-6 with TRBJ2-3; 7 bases are shared with TRBD2. V lost 8 bases to trimming and J lost 4 bases; unmatched junction nucleotides: 9. The CDR3 is made up of 14 amino acids. Germline assignment: CDR1 SGHVS and CDR2 FNYEAQ. CDR3 amino acids: CASASGVWADTQYF. The DNA of the CDR3 is TGTGCCAGCGCTAGCGGAGTCTGGGCAGATACGCAGTATTTT.

This sequence joins TRBV27 and TRBJ2-7; 10 nucleotides align to TRBD2. Trimming at V came to 4 bases and at J to 2 bases, leaving 14 bases not matched to a gene. The CDR3 runs to 18 residues. CDR1 is MNHEY and CDR2 is SMNVEV in the germline V gene (reference sequence). Here the CDR3 reads CASSSRFTSGTSAYEQYF. The CDR3 DNA sequence: TGTGCCAGCAGTTCACGTTTTACCTCCGGGACTAGCGCCTACGAGCAGTACTTC.

The V and J genes are TRBV27 and TRBJ2-2; D is unresolved. With 6 bases removed from V and 4 bases from J, the gap between germline ends came to 21 bases. The CDR3 covers 17 residues. In germline, CDR1 is MNHEY, CDR2 SMNVEV (reference sequence). For the CDR3, the DNA is TGTGCCAGCAGCCCGAAGGCATGGGCAACCTCCACCGGGGAGCTGTTTTTT. Residues: CASSPKAWATSTGELFF.

The chain employs TRBV28 and TRBJ1-2; possibly TRBD1 for D (5 bases). The CDR3 has 16 amino acids. In germline, CDR1 is MDHEN, CDR2 SYDVKM. V lost 8 bases, J lost 7 bases, and 26 bases lay in between. The CDR3 sequence is CASLGGYKGSGFGYTF. CDR3 nucleotides: TGTGCCAGCCTCGGGGGGTACAAGGGGTCTGGGTTTGGCTACACCTTC.

This clone showed up just once. As DNA, the CDR3 is TGTGCCAGCAGTACCCTATCGACAGTAAGCTACGAGCAGTACTTC. Protein product: CASSTLSTVSYEQYF. The chain has TRBV6-7 and TRBJ2-7; D perhaps matches TRBD1 (5 bases). TRBV6-7 is known as an ORF, though its function is uncertain. CDR3 length: 15 residues. V was trimmed by 5 bases and J by 3 bases, leaving 17 bases between them.

The CDR3 is CASSTLYGRVYEQYF. The DNA of the CDR3 is TGTGCCAGCAGCACATTATACGGGAGAGTCTACGAGCAGTACTTC. This chain links TRBV27 with TRBJ2-5; D is perhaps TRBD2 (6 bases). The J call may be incorrect, as the DNA end agrees better with TRBJ2-7. The length of the CDR3 is 15 residues. Germline assignment: CDR1 MNHEY and CDR2 SMNVEV (reference sequence).

The CDR3 is CASRINNEQFF. In DNA form, the CDR3 reads TGTGCCAGCAGAATTAACAATGAGCAGTTCTTC. The chain links TRBV7-9 to TRBJ2-1; D not certain. Between the trimmed V and J ends, which lost 6 bases and 5 bases, there was a span of 5 bases. CDR1 and CDR2 (germline): SEHNR, FQNEAQ (reference sequence). CDR3 length: 11 residues.

The chain links TRBV28 to TRBJ2-1; 10 bases match TRBD2. Trimming took 5 bases from V and 9 from J; bases not matched to a gene: 10. The CDR3 covers 15 residues. CDR1 is MDHEN and CDR2 is SYDVKM in the germline V gene. Written as DNA, the CDR3 is TGTGCCAGCAGTAACAGCGGGAGGGGGGTTTCTGAGCAGTTCTTC. It is translated as CASSNSGRGVSEQFF. The full variable domain, completed using reference TRBV28 and TRBJ2-1, is DVKVTQSSRYLVKRTGEKVFLECVQDMDHENMFWYRQDPGLGLRLIYFSYDVKMKEKGDIPEGYSVSREKKERFSLILESASTNQTSMYLCASSNSGRGVSEQFFGPGTRLTVL.

This rearrangement joins TRBV19 to TRBJ2-5; D is perhaps TRBD1 (5 bases). Germline CDR1 reads LNHDA; CDR2 reads SQIVND (reference sequence). Trimming stripped 4 bases from V and 5 bases from J, with 11 bases between. CDR3 length equals 13 residues. This CDR3 reads CASSRQGVETQYF. The CDR3 DNA reads TGTGCCAGTAGTAGGCAGGGTGTCGAGACCCAGTACTTC.

Only one count was recorded for this clone. The V call is TRBV7-9, the J call TRBJ2-7; TRBD2 is a possible D gene (5 bases). The CDR3 covers 13 residues. V was cut by 5 bases and J by 6 bases, with 14 bases left in between. The germline gives CDR1 SEHNR, CDR2 FQNEAQ (reference sequence). The CDR3 sequence: CASSLGLTSEQYF. The CDR3 DNA follows: TGTGCCAGCAGCCTCGGACTCACGAGCGAGCAGTACTTC.

The chain links TRBV5-1 to TRBJ2-5; tentatively, D is TRBD2 (5 bases). The germline gives CDR1 SGHRS, CDR2 YFSETQ. V lost 3 bases and J lost 0, with 9 bases in between. This CDR3 contains 14 residues. The CDR3: CASSSEVHQETQYF. CDR3 nucleotide sequence: TGCGCCAGCAGCTCGGAGGTACACCAAGAGACCCAGTACTTC.

The chain links TRBV7-8 to TRBJ1-2, with 8 bases identical to TRBD1. J gave up 8 bases and V 1 base, and 6 bases lay outside the gene matches. This CDR3 region has 14 residues. The V gene's germline CDR1 is SGHVS and CDR2 FQNEAQ. CDR3 region: CASSLEGQGWGYTF. The CDR3 nucleotides read TGTGCCAGCAGCTTAGAAGGACAGGGTTGGGGCTACACCTTC.

This clone was observed once. The rearrangement uses TRBV30 and TRBJ2-3; 10 bases match TRBD2. The CDR3 extends over 15 amino acids. The germline CDR1 and CDR2 sequences are GTSNPN and SVGIG (reference sequence). V dropped 2 bases and J dropped 0; count of bases not matched to a gene: 2. The CDR3 DNA reads as TGTGCCTGGAGTAGCGGGAGGGTTAGCACAGATACGCAGTATTTT. Protein product: CAWSSGRVSTDTQYF.

V and J are TRBV18 and TRBJ1-1, with TRBD1 matching 12 bases. Per the germline V gene, CDR1 is KGHSH and CDR2 is LQKENI. The CDR3 sequence is 14 residues long. V shed 4 bases and J 10 bases; nucleotides not matched to a gene: 7. CDR3 residues: CASSQGQGAPGAFF. The CDR3 DNA follows: TGTGCCAGCTCACAGGGACAGGGGGCGCCCGGAGCTTTCTTT.

The rearrangement uses TRBV7-6 and TRBJ1-2; 10 nucleotides agree with TRBD1. This CDR3 is built from 18 residues. Trimming cost V 5 bases and J 3 bases; bases outside gene matches: 15. CDR1 and CDR2 (germline): SGHVS, FNYEAQ. Written as DNA, the CDR3 is TGTGCCAGCAGCCTTTACCCGCCCGCCGACAGGGGGCACTATGGCTACACCTTC. The encoded protein is CASSLYPPADRGHYGYTF. Complete variable domain (other parts from reference TRBV7-6 and TRBJ1-2): GAGVSQSPRYKVTKRGQDVALRCDPISGHVSLYWYRQALGQGPEFLTYFNYEAQQDKSGLPNDRFSAERPEGSISTLTIQRTEQRDSAMYRCASSLYPPADRGHYGYTFGSGTRLTVV.